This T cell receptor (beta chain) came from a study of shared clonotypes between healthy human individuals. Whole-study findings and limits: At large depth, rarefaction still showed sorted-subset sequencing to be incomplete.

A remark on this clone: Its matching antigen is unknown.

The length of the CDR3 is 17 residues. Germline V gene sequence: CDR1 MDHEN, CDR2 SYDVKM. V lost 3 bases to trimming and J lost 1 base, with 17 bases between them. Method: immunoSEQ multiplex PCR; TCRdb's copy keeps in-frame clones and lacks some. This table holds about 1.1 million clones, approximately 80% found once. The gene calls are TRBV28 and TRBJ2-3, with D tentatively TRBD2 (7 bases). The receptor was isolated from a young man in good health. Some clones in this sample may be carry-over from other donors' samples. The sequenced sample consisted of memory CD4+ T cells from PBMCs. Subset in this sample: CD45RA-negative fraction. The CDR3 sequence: CASSFVGGGSRTDTQYF. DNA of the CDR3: TGTGCCAGCAGTTTTGTGGGCGGGGGCTCCCGCACAGATACGCAGTATTTT.